The clone carrying this TCR beta chain was observed many times. Its antigen remains unknown. These data come from a study of T cells in Graves' hyperthyroidism and ophthalmopathy. Study as a whole: Pretreatment peripheral blood was obtained at initial diagnosis. General study points: Researchers found most expanded thyroid clonotypes above 0.001 in blood as well.

The source material, RNA transcripts, was used to amplify TCR beta CDR3 regions. HTBI primers were used for first-round RT-PCR of the TCR CDR3. TCRdb re-called the multiplex PCR reads with MiXCR, one entry per CDR3 protein. The table shows 380,000 or so distinct CDR3 sequences, with under 20% occurring only once. Germline assignment: CDR1 SGHNT and CDR2 YYREEE (reference sequence). V was clipped by 3 bases and J by 7 bases, with 19 bases between them. The CDR3 is 15 residues long. Calling Graves' hyperthyroidism stable meant ophthalmopathy did not progress within 18 months. Diagnosing involved the use of clinical symptoms, serum thyroxine and TRAb, thyroid ultrasound and orbital computed tomography.

The sequenced sample consisted of blood. This sequence originates from a woman younger than 35 with Graves' hyperthyroidism. The V gene is TRBV5-4, the J gene TRBJ1-2; D is possibly TRBD1 (6 bases). The CDR3 loop is CASSYFDRPRGGYTF. The CDR3 DNA reads as TGTGCCAGCAGCTACTTTGACAGGCCCCGGGGTGGCTACACCTTC. Full variable domain (missing parts from reference TRBV5-4 and TRBJ1-2): ETGVTQSPTHLIKTRGQQVTLRCSSQSGHNTVSWYQQALGQGPQFIFQYYREEENGRGNFPPRFSGLQFPNYSSELNVNALELDDSALYLCASSYFDRPRGGYTFGSGTRLTVV.